This entry lists 10 T cell receptor beta chains sequenced from one sample in a study of cytomegalovirus exposure and HLA in healthy donors. Vbeta (60) and Jbeta (13) primers were used in the PCR. Using immunoSEQ multiplex PCR, the repertoire was profiled, and TCRdb retains in-frame clones only, with some absent. The data show hundreds of thousands of clones, with 82% seen just once and 6% held by the top ten. The sequenced sample was PBMCs. The receptors come from a middle-aged man in good health and CMV-seropositive.

This rearrangement joins TRBV7-8 to TRBJ2-1; the D gene is possibly TRBD2 (5 bases). The V end lost 1 base, the J end lost 9 bases, and 10 bases lay between the germline ends. CDR3 size: 13 residues. The germline gives CDR1 SGHVS, CDR2 FQNEAQ. CDR3 sequence reads: CASSLDEGREQFF. CDR3 DNA: TGTGCCAGCAGCTTAGACGAGGGCCGTGAGCAGTTCTTC.

The chain combines TRBV5-1 with TRBJ2-2; D unclear. V lost 0 bases to trimming and J lost 1 base, with 10 bases between them. Germline V gene data show CDR1 as SGHRS and CDR2 as YFSETQ. This CDR3 spans 16 amino acids. The CDR3 reads CASSLESYQNTGELFF. CDR3 nucleotide sequence: TGCGCCAGCAGCTTGGAATCCTACCAGAACACCGGGGAGCTGTTTTTT.

This chain joins TRBV6-5 and TRBJ2-1, with D hard to call. V dropped 11 bases and J dropped 2 bases, with 13 bases sitting between them. The CDR3 is 13 residues long. CDR1 is MNHEY and CDR2 is SVGAGI in the germline V gene. The CDR3 sequence: CAGRVFTYNEQFF. Here the CDR3 DNA reads TGTGCCGGCCGGGTCTTCACCTACAATGAGCAGTTCTTC.

This chain links TRBV30 with TRBJ1-6, with TRBD1 identical over 7 bases. The length of the CDR3 is 13 residues. CDR1 is GTSNPN and CDR2 is SVGIG in the germline V gene (reference sequence). CDR3 sequence: CALQGVWNSPLHF. Here the CDR3 DNA reads TGTGCTCTGCAGGGGGTTTGGAATTCACCCCTCCACTTT.

The V call is TRBV11-3, the J call TRBJ2-1, with TRBD2 matching over 9 bases. The length of the CDR3 is 15 residues. Per germline, CDR1 SGHNT and CDR2 YENEEA. The ends lost 2 bases at V and 8 bases at J; junction bases unmatched: 7. The CDR3 nucleotides are TGTGCCAGCAGCTTATCGGGACTAGCCTGGGATGAGCAGTTCTTC. Its translation: CASSLSGLAWDEQFF.

The CDR3 DNA is TGTGCCAGCTCAATGGACAGGGCGAACACTGAAGCTTTCTTT. The encoded protein is CASSMDRANTEAFF. The chain joins TRBV18 to TRBJ1-1; the match to TRBD1 covers 8 bases. The CDR3 is 14 amino acids. V shed 5 bases and J 1 base; nucleotides not matched to a gene: 3. Germline CDR1 KGHSH, CDR2 LQKENI.

The V and J genes are TRBV14 and TRBJ1-5; D gene ambiguous. V was pared by 0 bases and J by 7 bases, with 7 bases between. This CDR3 spans 13 amino acids. Looked up from germline, CDR1 is SGHDN and CDR2 is FVKESK. The CDR3 is CASSQEYGQPQHF. CDR3 in DNA: TGTGCCAGCAGCCAAGAATACGGGCAGCCCCAGCATTTT.

This chain links TRBV19 with TRBJ2-1; D possibly corresponds to TRBD2 (5 bases). Germline lookup yields CDR1 LNHDA and CDR2 SQIVND (reference sequence). The CDR3 spans 15 residues. Between the trimmed V and J ends, which lost 3 bases and 4 bases, there was a span of 13 bases. Here the CDR3 reads CASSMARTPYNEQFF. The CDR3 bases are TGTGCCAGTAGTATGGCTAGGACTCCGTACAATGAGCAGTTCTTC.

The chain joins TRBV28 to TRBJ2-1; 7 bases fit TRBD1. CDR3 length: 16 amino acids. Germline V lookup: CDR1 MDHEN, CDR2 SYDVKM. V lost 4 bases and J lost 4; bases outside the gene matches: 10. Here the CDR3 DNA reads TGTGCCAGCAGTTACTCAGCCGCGACAGGGTACAATGAGCAGTTCTTC. Protein: CASSYSAATGYNEQFF.

The rearrangement uses TRBV5-1 and TRBJ2-2; D is undetermined. This CDR3 is 12 amino acids long. Germline lookup yields CDR1 SGHRS and CDR2 YFSETQ. V lost 2 bases and J 6 bases, leaving 5 bases between the germline ends. The CDR3 region has the DNA TGCGCCAGCAGCTTCCGCGCCGGGGAGCTGTTTTTT. Encoded protein: CASSFRAGELFF.